This T cell receptor beta chain is drawn from a study of Graves' ophthalmopathy and Graves' hyperthyroidism. The sample holds many counts of this clonotype. Its antigen is still unknown. Study results and limitations: Ophthalmopathy and stable hyperthyroidism were discriminated by a 13-signature model, with about 90% sensitivity and nearly 84% specificity. Among expanded thyroid clonotypes above 0.001 frequency, most also occurred in blood.

If no ophthalmopathy appeared within 18 months of follow-up, hyperthyroidism was termed stable. Between the trimmed V and J ends, which lost 5 bases and 1 base, there was a span of 8 bases. Germline V gene sequence: CDR1 DFQATT, CDR2 SNEGSKA (reference sequence). The CDR3 loop spans 12 amino acids. RNA served as the template for amplifying TCR beta CDR3 regions. A first-round RT-PCR used HTBI primers, followed by a second-round multiplex PCR. A single record per CDR3 protein comes from TCRdb applying MiXCR to the multiplex PCR reads. The data contain 300,000 to 500,000 distinct CDR3 sequences, over 15% of them seen just once; the ten biggest clones take up about 7%.

The chain couples TRBV20-1 to TRBJ1-2, with D possibly matching TRBD1 (5 bases). This TCR came from a woman aged 18 to 35 with stable Graves' hyperthyroidism. The sample was peripheral blood. The CDR3: CSARDSNYGYTF. The CDR3 DNA reads TGCAGTGCTCGTGACAGTAACTATGGCTACACCTTC.